This is a list of T cell receptor beta chains from one sample in a study of cytomegalovirus exposure and HLA in healthy donors. Repertoires were generated with immunoSEQ multiplex PCR, while TCRdb's copy carries only in-frame clones and drops some. The sample includes approximately 120,000 clones, 94% seen only once; the top ten take over 1%. Sequencing was done on a sample of PBMCs. Receptors originate from a woman aged 18-29 years in good health and CMV-seronegative. Both conserved end residues are part of each CDR3. Each record gives: D gene, clone size, J gene, V gene, CDR3 DNA, CDR3 protein. The D gene is left open where the match is weak. Clone sizes are given selectively: once, few, many, or a class where the clone is expanded.

TRBD2 | once | TRBJ2-5 | TRBV5-1 | TGCGCCAGCAGCTGGGGACTGCGGGGGGAGACCCAGTACTTC | CASSWGLRGETQYF
NA | NA | TRBJ1-1 | TRBV6-1 | TGTGCCAGCAGTGGTAGGGGTACTGAAGCTTTCTTT | CASSGRGTEAFF
NA | NA | TRBJ2-7 | TRBV6-1 | TGTGCCAGCAGTGAAGGAGGGATCGGCTACGAGCAGTACTTC | CASSEGGIGYEQYF
TRBD1 | NA | TRBJ1-4 | TRBV30 | TGTGCCTGGAGGGATCGGACAGGGGAAGAAAAACTGTTTTTT | CAWRDRTGEEKLFF
TRBD1 | once | TRBJ2-2 | TRBV5-1 | TGCGCCAGCAGCCTCCGGACAGGGGACACCGGGGAGCTGTTTTTT | CASSLRTGDTGELFF
TRBD1 | once | TRBJ1-2 | TRBV2 | TGTGCCATACAGGGGGCTAACTATGGCTACACCTTC | CAIQGANYGYTF
NA | NA | TRBJ2-3 | TRBV10-1 | TGCGCCAGCAGTGAAGGCGGGGGCCCAGATACGCAGTATTTT | CASSEGGGPDTQYF
NA | NA | TRBJ1-2 | TRBV19 | TGTGCCAGTAGTTGGTTAGCCGATGGCTACACCTTC | CASSWLADGYTF
TRBD1 | NA | TRBJ1-1 | TRBV7-9 | TGTGCCAGCAGCCCCCGGACAGGGTGGGCTGAAGCTTTCTTT | CASSPRTGWAEAFF
NA | NA | TRBJ1-2 | TRBV5-1 | TGCGCCAGCAGTTCCGAGAGTAACTATGGCTACACCTTC | CASSSESNYGYTF
TRBD1 | NA | TRBJ1-5 | TRBV6-6 | TGTGCCAGCAGCGGACAGGGCGGCAATCAGCCCCAGCATTTT | CASSGQGGNQPQHF
NA | NA | TRBJ2-2 | TRBV21-1 | TGTGCCAGCAGCAAAGTTGGGGGGAGGACCACCGGGGAGCTGTTTTTT | CASSKVGGRTTGELFF
TRBD1 | NA | TRBJ2-7 | TRBV7-9 | TGTGCCAGCAGCTTAACAGGGGATGAGCAGTACTTC | CASSLTGDEQYF
TRBD2 | NA | TRBJ2-7 | TRBV27 | TGTGCCAGCAGCCTAGCGGGAGGGGGCCCCTACGAGCAGTACTTC | CASSLAGGGPYEQYF
NA | NA | TRBJ1-4 | TRBV28 | TGTGCCACGGAGACGGGGGGAGAGGAAAAACTGTTTTTT | CATETGGEEKLFF